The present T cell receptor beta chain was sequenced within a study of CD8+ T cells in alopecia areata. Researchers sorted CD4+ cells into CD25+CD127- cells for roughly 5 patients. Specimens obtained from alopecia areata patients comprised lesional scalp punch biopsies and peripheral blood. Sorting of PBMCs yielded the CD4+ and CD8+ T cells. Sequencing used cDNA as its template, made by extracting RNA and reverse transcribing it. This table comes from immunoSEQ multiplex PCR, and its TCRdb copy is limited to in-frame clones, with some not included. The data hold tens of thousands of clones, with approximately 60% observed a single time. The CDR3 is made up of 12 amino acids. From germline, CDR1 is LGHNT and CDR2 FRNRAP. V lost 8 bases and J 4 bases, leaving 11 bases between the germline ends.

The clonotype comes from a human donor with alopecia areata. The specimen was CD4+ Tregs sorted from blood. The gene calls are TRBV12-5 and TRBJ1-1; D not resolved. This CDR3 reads CASIGIGTEAFF. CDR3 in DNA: TGTGCTAGTATCGGGATTGGCACTGAAGCTTTCTTT.